Below, 11 T cell receptor beta chains from the same sample are listed, as sequenced in a study of low-dose radiotherapy and immunotherapy resistance in tumors. Gene-specific TRAV and TRBV primers were used for first-strand cDNA, covering alpha and beta chains. Over approximately 19 PCR cycles, TCRs were amplified from a constant-region primer and V-primer adapter. TCRdb reanalysed the reads using MiXCR and keeps one entry per CDR3 protein. The data show roughly 90,000 distinct CDR3 sequences, roughly 20% seen once. Time point of the sample: after trial treatment. Documented treatment: LDRT plus nivolumab, ipilimumab, low-dose cyclophosphamide and aspirin (RACIN trial). Sequenced material: PBMCs, taken after low-dose radiotherapy plus immunotherapy. The receptors derive from a female donor with ovarian cancer.

This clonotype was detected ten times or more. The chain joins TRBV29-1 to TRBJ1-2, with D perhaps TRBD1 (5 bases). V lost 1 base to trimming and J lost 8 bases, with 17 bases between them. In germline, CDR1 is SQVTM, CDR2 ANQGSEA. This CDR3 region has 14 residues. The DNA for the CDR3 is TGCAGCGTTGAAGGGGGGACCCCAAAGGGGGGCTACACCTTC. It is translated as CSVEGGTPKGGYTF.

The genes are TRBV27 and TRBJ2-1, with D maybe TRBD1 (6 bases). V was pared by 6 bases and J by 4 bases, with 19 bases between. This CDR3 spans 16 amino acids. Germline V gene data show CDR1 as MNHEY and CDR2 as SMNVEV (reference sequence). The CDR3 bases are TGTGCCAGCAGACGAGACTTCGGGACACCTTACAATGAGCAGTTCTTC. It translates to CASRRDFGTPYNEQFF.

This clonotype was picked up many times. V is TRBV29-1 and J is TRBJ2-5; 10 bases map to TRBD2. The CDR3 is 13 amino acids. Losses at the gene ends were 7 bases for V and 5 bases for J; bases not matched to a gene: 7. Germline CDR1 is SQVTM and CDR2 is ANQGSEA. The CDR3 region has the DNA TGCAGCGCCGGGACTAGCGTGGGGGAGACCCAGTACTTC. Encoded protein: CSAGTSVGETQYF.

This clonotype was picked up many times. This sequence joins TRBV19 and TRBJ2-7; D might be TRBD2 (6 bases). V dropped 7 bases and J dropped 7 bases, with 17 bases sitting between them. CDR1 is LNHDA and CDR2 is SQIVND in the germline V gene (reference sequence). The CDR3 runs 13 residues. This CDR3 is CASTGGPLLEQYF. CDR3 bases: TGTGCCAGTACTGGAGGGCCTCTCCTTGAGCAGTACTTC. Together with reference TRBV19 and TRBJ2-7, the CDR3 gives the full variable domain: DGGITQSPKYLFRKEGQNVTLSCEQNLNHDAMYWYRQDPGQGLRLIYYSQIVNDFQKGDIAEGYSVSREKKESFPLTVTSAQKNPTAFYLCASTGGPLLEQYFGPGTRLTVT.

Sample share makes this clonotype medium-sized (0.01 to 0.1%). The J gene is TRBJ2-1, the V gene TRBV5-6; TRBD1 might be the D (6 bases). Germline V CDR1 and CDR2: SGHDT, YYEEEE. V was clipped by 0 bases and J by 12 bases, with 7 bases between them. The CDR3 loop spans 11 amino acids. The CDR3 nucleotides are TGTGCCAGCAGCTTGGGGGGGCCGCAGTTCTTC. It is translated as CASSLGGPQFF.

This clonotype was found many times. This chain links TRBV10-3 with TRBJ1-4; no definite D call. The CDR3 extends over 12 amino acids. Germline assignment: CDR1 ENHRY and CDR2 SYGVKD. Trimming took 10 bases from V and 4 from J, leaving 10 bases between them. CDR3 residues: CATARVNEKLFF. The CDR3 nucleotides are TGTGCCACAGCTCGGGTTAATGAAAAACTGTTTTTT.

This clonotype is a singleton in its sample. The chain carries TRBV19 and TRBJ1-1; the D gene is possibly TRBD1 (5 bases). V lost 0 bases, J lost 10 bases, and 18 bases lay in between. The CDR3 is 15 amino acids. The germline V gene has CDR1 LNHDA and CDR2 SQIVND (reference sequence). The CDR3 region is CASSIEGAAIRTAFF. CDR3 in DNA: TGTGCCAGTAGTATAGAAGGGGCAGCCATCCGGACAGCTTTCTTT.

This clonotype was seen at least ten times. The chain combines TRBV15 with TRBJ1-2; 9 bases fit TRBD1. This CDR3 is built from 16 residues. J gave up 1 base and V 2 bases, and 5 bases lay outside the gene matches. Germline V gene data show CDR1 as LNHNV and CDR2 as YYDKDF (reference sequence). The CDR3: CATSRSGQGSNYGYTF. The CDR3 coding sequence is TGTGCCACCAGCAGATCGGGACAGGGAAGTAACTATGGCTACACCTTC.

The rearrangement links TRBV24-1 to TRBJ2-1; D could derive from TRBD1 or TRBD2 (5 bases each). Trimming left V 4 bases short and J 4 bases short, with 16 bases between. This CDR3 is built from 16 residues. Germline values: CDR1 KGHDR, CDR2 SFDVKD. The DNA of the CDR3 is TGTGCCACCAGTGACCGGGACCCGGGGAAGTACAATGAGCAGTTCTTC. As protein: CATSDRDPGKYNEQFF.

This clonotype was seen many times. The rearrangement links TRBV20-1 to TRBJ2-5; 7 nucleotides line up with TRBD1. The CDR3 sequence is 12 residues long. Germline V lookup: CDR1 DFQATT, CDR2 SNEGSKA (reference sequence). The V gene end was trimmed by 6 bases and the J gene end by 2 bases; junction bases not matched to a gene: 3. Here the CDR3 DNA reads TGCAGTGCGGACAGGATGCAAGAGACCCAGTACTTC. This sequence encodes CSADRMQETQYF.

A remark on this clonotype: The likely explanation is a read error, given a far larger clone one base away. The rearrangement joins TRBV5-3 to TRBJ2-1; weak D call: TRBD1 (6 bases). TRBV5-3 is sorted into the ORF group, with uncertain function. The CDR3 runs 14 residues. Trimming cost V 8 bases and J 10 bases, with 22 bases left between them. The CDR3 DNA sequence: TGTGCCAGCAGGCCGGAACAGGGCACCTACGAGCAGTTCTTC. Its protein product is CASRPEQGTYEQFF.